The entry below gives a single TCR beta chain sequence along with its context. Assay: immunoSEQ multiplex PCR; the TCRdb copy retains only in-frame clones and omits some. Here the sample spans about 130,000 clones, approximately 90% being singletons. This specimen comes from a study of control samples from healthy donors and cancer patients. Trimming stripped 6 bases from V and 0 bases from J, with 14 bases between. The CDR3 is 15 amino acids. Germline loops: CDR1 MNHNY, CDR2 SVGAGI (reference sequence). The V call is TRBV6-6, the J call TRBJ1-2; possible D gene TRBD1, 5 bases. The material sequenced was blood. The TCR originated in a man between 35 and 55 years old in good health. CDR3 region: CASSTWDRTNYGYTF. CDR3 coding DNA: TGTGCCAGCAGCACGTGGGACCGAACTAACTATGGCTACACCTTC.